A selection of T cell receptor beta chains follows, all from one sample in a study of blood T cell repertoires in COVID-19. This table comes from immunoSEQ multiplex PCR, and its TCRdb copy is limited to in-frame clones, with some not included. Of about 130,000 clones in the sample, approximately 87% are singletons; the top ten hold 3.6%. The source material was peripheral blood. The receptors shown here come from a woman aged 60-75 years with acute or convalescent COVID-19. CDR3s include the opening cysteine and the closing phenylalanine or tryptophan. Fields, in order: D gene, V gene, clone size, J gene, CDR3 protein, CDR3 DNA. The D gene is left open where the match is weak. A clone size is listed for some rows: how often the clone was seen (once, few, many), or a class if it is expanded.

>TRBD2|TRBV19|NA|TRBJ2-1
CASSAKGKDSAGGRNEQFF
TGTGCCAGTAGTGCCAAGGGGAAGGACTCAGCGGGAGGACGGAATGAGCAGTTCTTC
>NA|TRBV5-1|NA|TRBJ2-5
CASSLQGTTETQYF
TGCGCCAGCAGCTTGCAGGGGACGACAGAGACCCAGTACTTC
>TRBD1|TRBV14|NA|TRBJ1-1
CASSPRHGTGTAFF
TGTGCCAGCAGCCCCCGACACGGGACAGGGACAGCTTTCTTT
>NA|TRBV30|NA|TRBJ2-3
CAWSAPGYTQYF
TGTGCCTGGAGTGCGCCAGGTTATACGCAGTATTTT
>NA|TRBV6-5|NA|TRBJ1-1
CASSPGTESAEAFF
TGTGCCAGTAGTCCGGGGACTGAAAGCGCTGAAGCTTTCTTT
>NA|TRBV9|NA|TRBJ2-1
CASSVSQGSYNEQFF
TGTGCCAGCAGCGTTTCACAGGGCTCCTACAATGAGCAGTTCTTC
>TRBD1|TRBV5-1|NA|TRBJ2-6
CASSLGGTGRSGANVLTF
TGCGCCAGCAGCTTGGGTGGGACAGGGCGCTCTGGGGCCAACGTCCTGACTTTC
>TRBD2|TRBV6-6|NA|TRBJ2-2
CASSSTSGKNTGELFF
TGTGCCAGCAGTTCCACTAGCGGAAAGAACACCGGGGAGCTGTTTTTT
>NA|TRBV3-1/TRBV3-2|NA|TRBJ1-3
CASSQQTVSGNTIYF
TGTGCCAGCAGCCAACAAACAGTCTCTGGAAACACCATATATTTT
>TRBD1|TRBV6-5|once|TRBJ1-1
CASTKDRITEAFF
TGTGCCAGCACCAAGGACAGGATCACTGAAGCTTTCTTT
>TRBD1|TRBV28|NA|TRBJ2-1
CASSLGGQGLESQFF
TGTGCCAGCAGCCTAGGGGGACAGGGGCTGGAATCTCAGTTCTTC
>NA|TRBV5-1|NA|TRBJ1-2
CASSSQEVGGYGYTF
TGCGCCAGCAGCTCCCAGGAGGTGGGGGGTTATGGCTACACCTTC
>NA|TRBV4-2|NA|TRBJ2-2
CASSQDPVPNTGELFF
TGTGCCAGCAGCCAAGATCCAGTGCCCAACACCGGGGAGCTGTTTTTT
>NA|TRBV2|NA|TRBJ1-6
CASSEGSPLVGSPLHF
TGTGCCAGCAGTGAAGGCTCTCCACTAGTAGGTTCACCCCTCCACTTT
>TRBD1|TRBV4-1|NA|TRBJ1-1
CASSQIQGDTEAFF
TGCGCCAGCAGCCAAATACAGGGGGACACTGAAGCTTTCTTT
>NA|TRBV7-5|NA|TRBJ2-7
CARSSKDRDRTLYEQYF
TGTGCCAGAAGCTCCAAAGACCGGGACAGGACCCTCTACGAGCAGTACTTC
>NA|TRBV29-1|NA|TRBJ2-3
CSAEVDTQYF
TGCAGCGCCGAGGTGGATACGCAGTATTTT
>NA|TRBV19|NA|TRBJ1-5
CASSIEEAVQPQHF
TGTGCCAGTAGTATCGAGGAGGCCGTTCAGCCCCAGCATTTT
>NA|TRBV7-8|NA|TRBJ1-6
CASSSDPVGVNSPLHF
TGTGCCAGCAGCTCTGACCCGGTAGGGGTTAATTCACCCCTCCACTTT
>TRBD1|TRBV7-3|once|TRBJ1-1
CASRSGTGFRAFF
TGTGCCAGCAGGTCCGGGACAGGGTTTAGGGCTTTCTTT
>NA|TRBV21-1|NA|TRBJ1-3
CASSKKRGDSQAGNTIYF
TGTGCCAGCAGCAAAAAAAGAGGAGACTCCCAAGCAGGAAACACCATATATTTT
>NA|TRBV12-3/TRBV12-4|NA|TRBJ1-1
CASSLVRAEAFF
TGTGCCAGCAGTTTAGTTCGCGCTGAAGCTTTCTTT
>TRBD1|TRBV7-7|once|TRBJ2-2
CASSYLDRGWAGELFF
TGTGCTAGCAGCTATCTCGACAGGGGATGGGCCGGGGAGCTGTTTTTT
>NA|TRBV3-1/TRBV3-2|NA|TRBJ2-3
CASSRLTADTQYF
TGTGCCAGCAGCCGACTGACGGCAGATACGCAGTATTTT
>NA|TRBV14|NA|TRBJ1-2
CASSPTGRGYTF
TGTGCCAGCAGCCCCACAGGGCGAGGCTACACCTTC
>NA|TRBV6-1|NA|TRBJ1-1
CASSEGAGPNTEAFF
TGTGCCAGCAGTGAAGGGGCAGGCCCGAACACTGAAGCTTTCTTT
>TRBD1|TRBV4-2|NA|TRBJ2-4
CASSILDRDENIQYF
TGTGCCAGCAGTATTCTGGACAGGGACGAAAACATTCAGTACTTC
>NA|TRBV28|NA|TRBJ1-5
CASSPDSNQPQHF
TGTGCCAGCAGTCCAGATTCCAATCAGCCCCAGCATTTT
>TRBD1|TRBV18|NA|TRBJ2-7
CASSGQGTYEQYF
TGTGCCAGCTCAGGACAGGGGACCTACGAGCAGTACTTC
>NA|TRBV18|few|TRBJ2-2
CASSPTGLAQTGELFF
TGTGCCAGCTCACCGACTGGATTAGCGCAAACCGGGGAGCTGTTTTTT
>NA|TRBV19|once|TRBJ1-5
CASSPGGGMNQPQHF
TGTGCCAGTAGTCCCGGGGGAGGGATGAATCAGCCCCAGCATTTT
>TRBD1|TRBV24-1|NA|TRBJ2-1
CATSDPIGTGVNEQFF
TGTGCCACCAGTGATCCGATAGGGACAGGGGTCAATGAGCAGTTCTTC
>TRBD2|TRBV18|NA|TRBJ2-1
CASTFGLAGEQFF
TGTGCCAGCACCTTCGGACTAGCGGGAGAACAGTTCTTC
>NA|TRBV4-1|NA|TRBJ2-1
CASSQDRLLSYNEQFF
TGCGCCAGCAGCCAAGACAGACTACTTTCCTACAATGAGCAGTTCTTC
>TRBD1|TRBV28|once|TRBJ1-4
CACMKLGQGGEKLFF
TGTGCCTGCATGAAACTGGGACAGGGAGGCGAAAAACTGTTTTTT
>NA|TRBV6-8|NA|TRBJ2-1
CAVLLGVATYNEQFF
TGTGCCGTACTCCTCGGGGTAGCCACCTACAATGAGCAGTTCTTC
>TRBD2|TRBV27|NA|TRBJ2-1
CASPKSGRTYNEQFF
TGTGCCAGCCCAAAGAGCGGGAGGACCTACAATGAGCAGTTCTTC